This passage covers 16 T cell receptor beta chains from one sample sequenced in a study of control samples from healthy donors and cancer patients (dated by TCRdb to the early 2020s). Receptor amplification or capture employed the immunoSEQ multiplex PCR assay. TCRdb took this table from immuneACCESS and kept in-frame rearrangements with V and J called. Such tables lack part of the clones; where checked against another copy, unresolved V genes explain under half of the gap, and the rest is unexplained. For this sample the table gives about 140,000 clones, of which approximately 91% were detected only once. Roughly 10% of the sample rests with the top ten. Sequences were obtained from blood. The receptor set was obtained from a woman aged 25-40 years in good health.

This CDR3 reads CASSPLRESDEQYF. The CDR3 DNA is TGTGCCAGCTCACCTCTCCGGGAGTCGGACGAGCAGTACTTC. This sequence joins TRBV18 and TRBJ2-7; TRBD2 might be the D (6 bases). This CDR3 has 14 residues. V lost 3 bases, J lost 5 bases, and 14 bases lay in between. Germline assignment: CDR1 KGHSH and CDR2 LQKENI.

V and J are TRBV12-5 and TRBJ1-1, with D maybe TRBD1 (5 bases). With 7 bases removed from V and 1 base from J, the gap between germline ends came to 10 bases. In germline, CDR1 is LGHNT, CDR2 FRNRAP. This CDR3 has 13 amino acids. The CDR3 spells CASALGQNTEAFF. The CDR3 DNA is TGTGCTAGTGCCCTCGGACAGAACACTGAAGCTTTCTTT.

The chain combines TRBV5-4 with TRBJ1-6; the D is unclear. The germline CDR1 and CDR2 sequences are SGHNT and YYREEE (reference sequence). The CDR3 sequence is 13 residues long. Trimming took 7 bases from V and 7 from J, leaving 12 bases between them. DNA of the CDR3: TGTGCCAGCCGAGCCCTACAGAATTCACCCCTCCACTTT. Protein: CASRALQNSPLHF.

The chain links TRBV7-9 to TRBJ2-1, with D uncertain. V was trimmed by 4 bases and J by 5 bases, leaving 12 bases between them. CDR3 length: 14 residues. CDR1 SEHNR and CDR2 FQNEAQ come from the germline V gene (reference sequence). CDR3 residues: CASSSKQKDNEQFF. The CDR3 nucleotides read TGTGCCAGCAGCTCCAAACAGAAAGACAATGAGCAGTTCTTC.

The gene calls are TRBV18 and TRBJ2-7, with a tentative D call TRBD2 (6 bases). Trimming cost V 6 bases and J 7 bases, with 19 bases left between them. This CDR3 is built from 14 residues. Germline V gene sequence: CDR1 KGHSH, CDR2 LQKENI. This CDR3 reads CASSVGAGSMEQYF. CDR3 nucleotide sequence: TGTGCCAGCTCTGTGGGAGCGGGCTCTATGGAGCAGTACTTC.

The gene calls are TRBV11-3 and TRBJ1-4, with TRBD1 matching 7 bases. In germline, CDR1 is SGHNT, CDR2 YENEEA. This CDR3 is built from 12 residues. The V segment lost 11 bases and the J segment 8 bases; nucleotides outside the gene matches: 8. CDR3 region: CAGVTGTEKLFF. CDR3 in DNA: TGTGCCGGGGTGACAGGGACAGAAAAACTGTTTTTT.

V and J are TRBV30 and TRBJ1-1; TRBD1 matches at 7 bases. CDR3 length: 13 amino acids. Trimming cost V 0 bases and J 3 bases; bases outside gene matches: 1. The V gene's germline CDR1 is GTSNPN and CDR2 SVGIG (reference sequence). This chain's CDR3 is CAWSVDRDTEAFF. CDR3 nucleotides: TGTGCCTGGAGTGTAGACAGGGACACTGAAGCTTTCTTT.

This clone was seen only once. V gene TRBV7-2 combines with J gene TRBJ2-3; 11 bases are a match to TRBD2. V dropped 5 bases and J dropped 2; count of bases not matched to a gene: 9. The CDR3 is 17 residues long. From germline, CDR1 is SGHTA and CDR2 FQGNSA. The CDR3 is CASSHPLAGGPTDTQYF. CDR3 in DNA: TGTGCCAGCAGCCACCCTCTAGCGGGAGGCCCCACAGATACGCAGTATTTT.

V gene TRBV2 combines with J gene TRBJ2-5; the D is unclear. Germline V gives CDR1 SNHLY, CDR2 FYNNEI. The V gene lost 4 bases and the J gene lost 3 bases, with 9 bases spanning the gap. CDR3 length: 13 amino acids. As DNA, the CDR3 is TGTGCCAGCAGTGCCCGCCCGAAAGAGACCCAGTACTTC. Its translation: CASSARPKETQYF.

The chain recombines TRBV30 with TRBJ2-7, with TRBD1 identical over 7 bases. Per the germline V gene, CDR1 is GTSNPN and CDR2 is SVGIG (reference sequence). The V segment lost 4 bases and the J segment 2 bases; nucleotides outside the gene matches: 5. The CDR3 extends over 13 amino acids. The chain's CDR3 is CAWIRDSPYEQYF. CDR3 nucleotides: TGTGCCTGGATCCGGGACAGCCCCTACGAGCAGTACTTC.

Written as DNA, the CDR3 is TGTGCCTGGAGTCGGGACAGGGCGTATGGCTACACCTTC. It is translated as CAWSRDRAYGYTF. V and J are TRBV30 and TRBJ1-2; 9 bases are shared with TRBD1. CDR1 and CDR2 (germline): GTSNPN, SVGIG (reference sequence). The junction had 3 bases not matched to a gene; V was cut back by 2 bases and J by 5 bases. The CDR3 loop spans 13 amino acids.

This chain uses TRBV5-6 with TRBJ1-6; D is unclear. With 0 bases removed from V and 10 bases from J, the gap between germline ends came to 11 bases. The germline V gene has CDR1 SGHDT and CDR2 YYEEEE. This CDR3 has 14 amino acids. The CDR3 DNA is TGTGCCAGCAGCTTGGATGCAGCAGAGTCACCCCTCCACTTT. Its protein product is CASSLDAAESPLHF.

The chain combines TRBV29-1 with TRBJ1-2, with a tentative D call TRBD1 (5 bases). The V and J ends lost 3 bases and 3 bases respectively, with 14 bases between them. The CDR3 length is 14 residues. CDR1 is SQVTM, CDR2 ANQGSEA, per germline. The CDR3 region is CSVDLGANYYGYTF. CDR3 coding DNA: TGCAGCGTTGATTTAGGGGCTAACTACTATGGCTACACCTTC.

The chain uses TRBV7-3 and TRBJ2-1, with D unresolved. Germline values: CDR1 SGHTA, CDR2 FQGTGA. Trimming shortened V by 5 bases and J by 5 bases, and 10 bases separated the two germline ends. The CDR3 is 13 amino acids. The CDR3 loop is CASSTHHDNEQFF. In nucleotides, the CDR3 is TGTGCCAGCAGCACGCACCATGACAATGAGCAGTTCTTC.

This clone appeared a single time. This sample also contains other DNA sequences that code for the same CDR3. V is TRBV27 and J is TRBJ1-2; a weak D match, TRBD1 (5 bases). The germline gives CDR1 MNHEY, CDR2 SMNVEV (reference sequence). V was cut by 5 bases and J by 4 bases, with 8 bases left in between. The CDR3 consists of 12 residues. DNA for the CDR3: TGTGCCAGCAGTCGCCAGGGCTATGGCTACACCTTC. Its protein is CASSRQGYGYTF.

V and J are TRBV5-8 and TRBJ2-6; 7 positions agree with TRBD2. The ends lost 0 bases at V and 2 bases at J; junction bases unmatched: 2. This CDR3 has 16 residues. Germline V gene lookup returns CDR1 SGHTS and CDR2 YDEGEE. The CDR3 DNA sequence: TGTGCCAGCAGCTTGGAGCGGGGAACTGGGGCCAACGTCCTGACTTTC. This sequence encodes CASSLERGTGANVLTF.